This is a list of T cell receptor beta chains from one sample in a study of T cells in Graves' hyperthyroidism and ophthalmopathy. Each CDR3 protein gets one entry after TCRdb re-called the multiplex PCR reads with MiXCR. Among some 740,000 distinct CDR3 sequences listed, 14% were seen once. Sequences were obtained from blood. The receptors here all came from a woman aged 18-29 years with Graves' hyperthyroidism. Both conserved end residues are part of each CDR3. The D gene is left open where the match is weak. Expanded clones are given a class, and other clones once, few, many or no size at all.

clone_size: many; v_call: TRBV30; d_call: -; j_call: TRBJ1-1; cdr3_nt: TGTGCCTGGAGTCCGGTGGGGGAGGGGGACACTGAAGCTTTCTTT; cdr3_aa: CAWSPVGEGDTEAFF
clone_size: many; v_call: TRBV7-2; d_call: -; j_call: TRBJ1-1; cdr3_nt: TGTGCCAGCAGCGCCACGTCAGAGAACACTGAAGCTTTCTTT; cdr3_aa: CASSATSENTEAFF
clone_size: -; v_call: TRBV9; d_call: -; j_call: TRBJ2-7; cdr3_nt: TGTGCCAGCAGCGTGGGGGCGGGTTCTCGCTACGAGCAGTACTTC; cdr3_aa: CASSVGAGSRYEQYF
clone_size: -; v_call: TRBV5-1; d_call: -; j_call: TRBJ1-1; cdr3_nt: TGCGCCAGCAGCCGCGCTGAGAGCACTGAAGCTTTCTTT; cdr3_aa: CASSRAESTEAFF
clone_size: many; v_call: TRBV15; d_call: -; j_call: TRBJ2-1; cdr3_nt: TGTGCCACCAGCAGTACCCCGAGCAATGAGCAGTTCTTC; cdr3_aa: CATSSTPSNEQFF
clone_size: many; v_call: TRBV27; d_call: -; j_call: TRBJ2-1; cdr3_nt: TGTGCCAGCAGCTCTTGGGGCAATGAGCAGTTCTTC; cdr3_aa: CASSSWGNEQFF
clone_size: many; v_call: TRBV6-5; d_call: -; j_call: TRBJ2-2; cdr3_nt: TGTGCCAGCAGTTACCGGGACAAGAACACCGGGGAGCTGTTTTTT; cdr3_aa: CASSYRDKNTGELFF
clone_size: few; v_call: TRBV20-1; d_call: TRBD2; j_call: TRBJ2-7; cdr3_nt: TGCAGTGCTAGAGATCGAAAGACTAGCTCGTACGAGCAGTACTTC; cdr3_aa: CSARDRKTSSYEQYF
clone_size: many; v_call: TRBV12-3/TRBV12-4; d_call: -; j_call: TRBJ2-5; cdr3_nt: TGTGCCAGCAGTTTGTTTGGGCCGGAGATCCAGGAGACCCAGTACTTC; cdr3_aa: CASSLFGPEIQETQYF
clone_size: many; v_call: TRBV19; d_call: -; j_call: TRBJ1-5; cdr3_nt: TGTGCCAGTCTTTCCCGGGACCGAGGTAGGGGTGGCAATCAGCCCCAGCATTTT; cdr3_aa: CASLSRDRGRGGNQPQHF
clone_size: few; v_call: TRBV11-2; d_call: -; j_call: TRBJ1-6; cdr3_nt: TGTGCCAGCAGCTTTATGGGCACCTATAATTCACCCCTCCACTTT; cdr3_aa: CASSFMGTYNSPLHF
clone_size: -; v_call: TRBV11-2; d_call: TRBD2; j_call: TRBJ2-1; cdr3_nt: TGTGCCAGCAACTCGGGGGGACTAGCGGGAGGTAATCTCGGGGGGGTTGAGCAGTTCTTC; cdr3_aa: CASNSGGLAGGNLGGVEQFF
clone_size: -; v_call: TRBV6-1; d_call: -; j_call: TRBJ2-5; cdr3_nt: TGTGCCAGCACTCCCAGACAGGAGACCCAGTACTTC; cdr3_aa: CASTPRQETQYF
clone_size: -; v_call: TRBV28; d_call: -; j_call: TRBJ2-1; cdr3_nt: TGTGCCAGCAGGGACACTACCAATGAGCAGTTCTTC; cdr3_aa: CASRDTTNEQFF
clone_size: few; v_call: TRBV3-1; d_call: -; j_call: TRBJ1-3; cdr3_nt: TGTGCCAGCAGCTCGATAGGGAACACCATATATTTT; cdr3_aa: CASSSIGNTIYF
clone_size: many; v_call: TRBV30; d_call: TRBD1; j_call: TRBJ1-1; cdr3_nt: TGTGCCGTGACAGGGGCGGCCACTGAAGCTTTCTTT; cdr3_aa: CAVTGAATEAFF
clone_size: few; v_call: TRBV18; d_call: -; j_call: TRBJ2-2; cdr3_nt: TGTGCCAGCTCACCCGGACAGCTTGGCGGGGAGCTGTTTTTT; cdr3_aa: CASSPGQLGGELFF
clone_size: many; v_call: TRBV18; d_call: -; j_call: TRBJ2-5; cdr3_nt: TGTGCCAGCTCACCGGCGGTAGCGGAGTATTCGGAGACCCAGTACTTC; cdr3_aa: CASSPAVAEYSETQYF
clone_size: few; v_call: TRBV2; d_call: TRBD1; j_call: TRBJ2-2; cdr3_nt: TGTGCCACCCGGACAGGGTTTATCACCGGGGAGCTGTTTTTT; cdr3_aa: CATRTGFITGELFF
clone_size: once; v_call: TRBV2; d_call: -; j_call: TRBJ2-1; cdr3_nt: TGTGCCAGCAGTGATTCGCGACTCCCCTCCTACAATGAGCAGTTCTTC; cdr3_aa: CASSDSRLPSYNEQFF
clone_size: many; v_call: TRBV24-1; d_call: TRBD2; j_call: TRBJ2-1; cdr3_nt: TGTGCCACCAGTGATTTAGCGGGAGGGCCGTCCAATGAGCAGTTCTTC; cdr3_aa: CATSDLAGGPSNEQFF
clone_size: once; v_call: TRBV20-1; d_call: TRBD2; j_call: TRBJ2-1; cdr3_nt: TGCAGTGCCCCAGCGGGAGGCCTCTACGAGCAGTTCTTC; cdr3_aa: CSAPAGGLYEQFF
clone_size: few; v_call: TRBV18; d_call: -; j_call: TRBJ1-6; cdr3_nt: TGTGCCAGCTTATCTTTCAAGCGGACAGCGGGGACACCCCTCCACTTT; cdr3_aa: CASLSFKRTAGTPLHF
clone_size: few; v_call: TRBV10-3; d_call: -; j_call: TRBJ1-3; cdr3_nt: TGTGCCATCAGAGGGACGGTAGCTGGAAACACCATATATTTT; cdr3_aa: CAIRGTVAGNTIYF
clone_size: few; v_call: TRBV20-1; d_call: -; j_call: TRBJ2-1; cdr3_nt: TGCAGTGCTAGAGCTCCGTCCTACTACAATGAGCAGTTCTTC; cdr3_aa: CSARAPSYYNEQFF
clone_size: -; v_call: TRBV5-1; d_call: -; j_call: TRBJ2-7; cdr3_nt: TGCGCCAGCAGCTTGGTGGGGGCGGTCGCCTACGAGCAGTACTTC; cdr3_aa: CASSLVGAVAYEQYF
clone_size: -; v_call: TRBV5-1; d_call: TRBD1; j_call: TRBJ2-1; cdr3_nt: TGCGCCAGCAGCATTCTCCCGGGACAGGGGTACAATGAGCAGTTCTTC; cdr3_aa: CASSILPGQGYNEQFF
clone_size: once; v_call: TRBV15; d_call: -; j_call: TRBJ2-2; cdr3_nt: -; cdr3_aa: CATSRVWGASEQYFGPGTGELFF
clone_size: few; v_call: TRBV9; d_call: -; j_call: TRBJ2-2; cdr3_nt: TGTGCCAGCAGCGTAGGGGCAGGGAGTACCGGGGAGCTGTTTTTT; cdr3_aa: CASSVGAGSTGELFF
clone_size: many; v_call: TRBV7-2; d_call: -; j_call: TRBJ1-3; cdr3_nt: TGTGCCAGCAGCCTAGCGGCCTCCCGATCTGGAAACACCATATATTTT; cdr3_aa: CASSLAASRSGNTIYF
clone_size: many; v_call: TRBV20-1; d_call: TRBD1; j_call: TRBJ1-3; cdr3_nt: TGCAGCGCCCGCCCCCGGACAGGGGCTGGAAACACCATATATTTT; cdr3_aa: CSARPRTGAGNTIYF
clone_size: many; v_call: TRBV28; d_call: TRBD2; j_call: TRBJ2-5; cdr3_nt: TGTGCCAGCAGTTACCCTAGGACTAGCGGGCTGCAAGAGACCCAGTACTTC; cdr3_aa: CASSYPRTSGLQETQYF
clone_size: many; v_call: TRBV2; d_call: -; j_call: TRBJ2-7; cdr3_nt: TGTGCCAGCAGCGGGACGCGCTACGAGCAGTACTTC; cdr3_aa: CASSGTRYEQYF
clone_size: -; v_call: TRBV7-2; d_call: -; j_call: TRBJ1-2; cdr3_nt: TGTGCCAGCAGCGCCTACGGAACAGGACCGTATGGCTACACCTTC; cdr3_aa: CASSAYGTGPYGYTF
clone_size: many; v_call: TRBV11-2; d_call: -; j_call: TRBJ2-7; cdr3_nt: TGTGCCAGCAGCTTAGATCAAAACTCCTACGAGCAGTACTTC; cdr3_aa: CASSLDQNSYEQYF
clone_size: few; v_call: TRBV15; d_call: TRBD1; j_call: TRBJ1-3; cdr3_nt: TGTGCCACCAGCAGTACCGGGACAGGGGCTGGAAACACCATATATTTT; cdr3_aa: CATSSTGTGAGNTIYF
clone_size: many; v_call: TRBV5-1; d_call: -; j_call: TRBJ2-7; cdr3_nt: TGCGCCAGCAGTCCCTGGGGCGGGGATTACGAGCAGTACTTC; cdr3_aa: CASSPWGGDYEQYF